The rows below give T cell receptor beta chains drawn from one sample of a study of T cells in Graves' hyperthyroidism and ophthalmopathy. A single record per CDR3 protein comes from TCRdb applying MiXCR to the multiplex PCR reads. The sample lists about 400,000 distinct CDR3 sequences; roughly 15% were seen once. The sample was blood. The receptors originated from a woman in her thirties with Graves' ophthalmopathy. Each CDR3 is given with its conserved first and last residue. A D gene is named only where the DNA matches it firmly. Some rows mark clone size as missing; the rest say once, few, many or name a class of expanded clone.

V: TRBV6-9; D: NA; length: 15; J: TRBJ1-1; size: NA; CDR3: CASSYGGGENTEAFF; DNA: TGTGCCAGCAGTTACGGGGGGGGAGAGAACACTGAAGCTTTCTTT
V: TRBV6-1; D: NA; length: 14; J: TRBJ2-7; size: few; CDR3: CASSDQGGAYEQYF; DNA: TGTGCCAGCAGTGACCAGGGGGGGGCCTACGAGCAGTACTTC
V: TRBV12-3/TRBV12-4; D: NA; length: 16; J: TRBJ1-1; size: many; CDR3: CASSSAGGGSNTEAFF; DNA: TGTGCCAGCAGTTCGGCGGGAGGGGGATCGAACACTGAAGCTTTCTTT
V: TRBV5-1; D: TRBD1; length: 16; J: TRBJ1-1; size: NA; CDR3: CASSKEQGARNTEAFF; DNA: TGCGCCAGCAGTAAAGAACAGGGGGCGCGGAACACTGAAGCTTTCTTT
V: TRBV12-3/TRBV12-4; D: NA; length: 12; J: TRBJ2-7; size: many; CDR3: CASSWRAYEQYF; DNA: TGTGCCAGCAGTTGGCGGGCTTACGAGCAGTACTTC
V: TRBV7-9; D: NA; length: 13; J: TRBJ1-5; size: NA; CDR3: CTSSLLSDQPQHF; DNA: TGTACCAGCAGCTTATTGTCGGATCAGCCCCAGCATTTT
V: TRBV13; D: TRBD2; length: 17; J: TRBJ2-3; size: many; CDR3: CASTPPSSGGTTDTQYF; DNA: TGTGCCAGCACCCCCCCCTCTAGCGGGGGGACCACAGATACGCAGTATTTT
V: TRBV5-1; D: TRBD2; length: 18; J: TRBJ2-3; size: NA; CDR3: CASSFLETSGVPGDTQYF; DNA: TGCGCCAGCAGCTTTTTGGAGACTAGCGGGGTACCTGGGGATACGCAGTATTTT
V: TRBV6-1; D: NA; length: 16; J: TRBJ1-5; size: many; CDR3: CASSTPRRAHDQPQHF; DNA: TGTGCCAGCAGTACCCCACGCAGGGCCCACGATCAGCCCCAGCATTTT
V: TRBV6-1; D: NA; length: 13; J: TRBJ1-1; size: many; CDR3: CASNPGGDTEAFF; DNA: TGTGCCAGCAACCCGGGGGGGGACACTGAAGCTTTCTTT
V: TRBV11-2; D: TRBD2; length: 16; J: TRBJ2-2; size: NA; CDR3: CASSFLAGPGTGELFF; DNA: TGTGCCAGCAGCTTTTTAGCGGGGCCAGGCACCGGGGAGCTGTTTTTT
V: TRBV2; D: TRBD2; length: 14; J: TRBJ2-2; size: NA; CDR3: CAGRGTSGSGELFF; DNA: TGTGCCGGCCGTGGGACTAGCGGGAGCGGGGAGCTGTTTTTT
V: TRBV6-1; D: NA; length: 14; J: TRBJ1-4; size: many; CDR3: CASQGTTTNEKLFF; DNA: TGTGCCAGCCAGGGGACGACAACTAATGAAAAACTGTTTTTT
V: TRBV7-9; D: TRBD1; length: 16; J: TRBJ1-2; size: many; CDR3: CASSIRQGDTTYGYTF; DNA: TGTGCCAGCAGCATTCGACAGGGCGATACAACCTATGGCTACACCTTC
V: TRBV7-3; D: NA; length: 16; J: TRBJ2-2; size: many; CDR3: CASSLLAATNTGELFF; DNA: TGTGCCAGCAGCTTACTTGCCGCTACGAACACCGGGGAGCTGTTTTTT
V: TRBV18; D: TRBD1; length: 14; J: TRBJ1-2; size: many; CDR3: CASSRDRVDYGYTF; DNA: TGTGCCAGCTCCCGGGACAGGGTCGACTATGGCTACACCTTC
V: TRBV2; D: NA; length: 14; J: TRBJ1-5; size: few; CDR3: CASSGRGINQPQHF; DNA: TGTGCCAGCAGTGGCAGGGGCATTAATCAGCCCCAGCATTTT
V: TRBV27; D: NA; length: 14; J: TRBJ2-7; size: NA; CDR3: CASGLLGAGYEQYF; DNA: TGTGCCAGCGGTTTATTGGGGGCCGGCTACGAGCAGTACTTC
V: TRBV12-3/TRBV12-4; D: TRBD1; length: 14; J: TRBJ2-7; size: many; CDR3: CASRGQGFAYEQYF; DNA: TGTGCCAGCAGGGGACAGGGTTTTGCCTACGAGCAGTACTTC
V: TRBV20-1; D: TRBD2; length: 15; J: TRBJ2-1; size: many; CDR3: CSAYYTSGGADEQFF; DNA: TGCAGTGCTTATTATACTAGCGGGGGGGCCGATGAGCAGTTCTTC
V: TRBV7-9; D: NA; length: 17; J: TRBJ1-1; size: many; CDR3: CASSLGGFRGTNTEAFF; DNA: TGTGCCAGCAGCTTAGGGGGGTTCCGGGGTACAAACACTGAAGCTTTCTTT
V: TRBV7-2; D: TRBD2; length: 15; J: TRBJ2-3; size: many; CDR3: CASSLGLAGGDTQYF; DNA: TGTGCCAGCAGCTTAGGACTAGCGGGGGGAGATACGCAGTATTTT